This paragraph reports one T cell receptor (beta chain). Its antigen is not identified. This entry belongs to a study of T cell responses to AZD1222 COVID-19 vaccine. Study conclusions and caveats: White British donors predominated, females outnumbered males, and clonal diversity was possibly underestimated. Reports indicate that nearly half of spike-specific TCRs are directed at unmutated variant regions. Only five to seven individuals given AZD1222 were seropositive at baseline.

The CDR3 contains 16 residues. Trimming left V 6 bases short and J 0 bases short, with 16 bases between. Looked up from germline, CDR1 is SGHRS and CDR2 is YFSETQ. Method: immunoSEQ multiplex PCR; TCRdb's copy keeps in-frame clones and lacks some. The data contain some 150,000 clones, about 92% of them singletons. This TCR derives from an adult in good health. The material was peripheral blood, obtained on day 0 of AZD1222 vaccination. The V and J genes are TRBV5-1 and TRBJ2-1; tentatively, D is TRBD1 (6 bases). Here the CDR3 reads CASTSGHRSSYNEQFF. The CDR3 DNA sequence: TGCGCCAGCACATCGGGACACCGGAGCTCCTACAATGAGCAGTTCTTC.